The 25 T cell receptor beta chains given below trace back to one sample, sequenced in a study of identical twins. TCRdb called the 5' RACE reads again in MiXCR, with one record for every CDR3 protein. The sample lists around 250,000 distinct CDR3 sequences, about an eighth occurring once. These same data were also listed under a study on yellow fever vaccine responses in identical twins.

Sequencing was carried out using memory (CD45RO+) T cells sorted from blood. The receptors come from a young woman in good health.

The rearrangement links TRBV18 to TRBJ1-5; TRBD1 agrees at 9 bases. Germline V CDR1 and CDR2: KGHSH, LQKENI. The CDR3 sequence is 14 residues long. V was clipped by 3 bases and J by 11 bases; unmatched bases: 8. In nucleotides, the CDR3 is TGTGCCAGCTCACCGGGACAGGGATCCGGCACCCAGCATTTT. Translation: CASSPGQGSGTQHF.

The V gene is TRBV6-1, the J gene TRBJ1-4; tentatively, D is TRBD1 (5 bases). The germline V gene has CDR1 MNHNS and CDR2 SASEGT. The CDR3 is made up of 14 amino acids. V lost 6 bases to trimming and J lost 5 bases, with 13 bases between them. CDR3 sequence (DNA): TGTGCCAGCAGGCGGGACGGCCTCAATGAAAAACTGTTTTTT. It specifies CASRRDGLNEKLFF.

The rearrangement uses TRBV6-5 and TRBJ2-7, with D possibly being TRBD1 or TRBD2 (5 bases each). The CDR3 length is 14 residues. Looked up from germline, CDR1 is MNHEY and CDR2 is SVGAGI. V was clipped by 2 bases and J by 2 bases, with 10 bases between them. The CDR3 DNA follows: TGTGCCAGCAGTTACGGCCAGGGACCCTACGAGCAGTACTTC. It translates to CASSYGQGPYEQYF.

This sequence joins TRBV20-1 and TRBJ2-1, with unresolved D. Between the trimmed V and J ends, which lost 2 bases and 4 bases, there was a span of 9 bases. Per the germline V gene, CDR1 is DFQATT and CDR2 is SNEGSKA (reference sequence). There are 13 residues in the CDR3. The CDR3 nucleotides read TGCAGTGCTAGAAAGGACCAATACAATGAGCAGTTCTTC. The encoded protein is CSARKDQYNEQFF.

This clonotype turned up a few times. The chain links TRBV6-2 or TRBV6-3 to TRBJ2-1, with D possibly being TRBD1 (5 bases). The CDR3 consists of 13 residues. The germline CDR1 and CDR2 sequences are MNHEY and SVGEGT. V gave up 6 bases and J gave up 6 bases, with 12 bases separating them. As DNA, the CDR3 is TGTGCCAGCAGAGTAGGGGCCCTCAATGAGCAGTTCTTC. As protein: CASRVGALNEQFF.

This clonotype has more than one count but fewer than ten. This chain joins TRBV6-1 and TRBJ2-1; the D gene is possibly TRBD2 (6 bases). The CDR3 totals 16 residues. The germline V and J ends were trimmed by 5 bases and 8 bases, with 22 bases remaining between them. Germline V CDR1 and CDR2: MNHNS, SASEGT. CDR3 coding DNA: TGTGCCAGCAGTAGCCCTAGACTAGTGTCCCCGCATGAGCAGTTCTTC. It codes for CASSSPRLVSPHEQFF.

Remarks on this clonotype: The junction departs from germline at one end; a sequencing error may be responsible. Here the CDR3 DNA reads TGTGCCTGCAGCCACCTAGCTCGTAGGGGATTCTCCTACGAGCAGTACTTC. It translates to CACSHLARRGFSYEQYF. The chain couples TRBV3-1 to TRBJ2-7; perhaps D is TRBD1 or TRBD2 (5 bases each). Germline V gives CDR1 LGHDT, CDR2 YNNKEL (reference sequence). This CDR3 has 17 amino acids.

Ten or more counts support this clonotype. This rearrangement joins TRBV29-1 to TRBJ2-2; D unresolved. CDR1 SQVTM and CDR2 ANQGSEA come from the germline V gene. Trimming cost V 6 bases and J 4 bases, with 9 bases left between them. The CDR3 has 12 amino acids. Here the CDR3 DNA reads TGCAGCGTCTCGGACGGCACCGGGGAGCTGTTTTTT. This gives the protein CSVSDGTGELFF.

Turning to this clonotype: This clone may be a read error of a much larger clone one base away. The DNA for the CDR3 is TGTGCCTGCAGTCGCACCGGGACAGGGAGTTCCTACGAGCAGTACTTC. Protein product: CACSRTGTGSSYEQYF. J is TRBJ2-7 and V is TRBV3-1; 9 nucleotides align to TRBD1. Germline loops: CDR1 LGHDT, CDR2 YNNKEL (reference sequence). This CDR3 contains 16 residues.

The chain is built from TRBV29-1 and TRBJ2-1; D unclear. V lost 7 bases and J 0 bases, leaving 16 bases between the germline ends. CDR3 length: 15 amino acids. Germline values: CDR1 SQVTM, CDR2 ANQGSEA. CDR3 protein: CSGKKTGPSYNEQFF. The CDR3 bases are TGCAGCGGCAAAAAGACCGGGCCCTCCTACAATGAGCAGTTCTTC.

The genes are TRBV20-1 and TRBJ2-1; 7 nucleotides match TRBD2. The germline CDR1 and CDR2 sequences are DFQATT and SNEGSKA (reference sequence). J gave up 5 bases and V 7 bases, and 5 bases lay outside the gene matches. The CDR3 is 12 amino acids. CDR3 amino acids: CSESGADNEQFF. CDR3 bases: TGCAGTGAAAGCGGGGCTGACAATGAGCAGTTCTTC.

This clonotype was observed a handful of times. V usage is TRBV9 and J usage is TRBJ2-4; D perhaps matches TRBD1 (6 bases). This CDR3 region has 13 residues. V shed 0 bases and J shed 6 bases, with 7 bases lying between them. Germline-derived CDR1 and CDR2 are SGDLS and YYNGEE. CDR3 in DNA: TGTGCCAGCAGCGTAGAACAGGGAAACATTCAGTACTTC. Residues: CASSVEQGNIQYF.

The gene calls are TRBV6-2 or TRBV6-3 and TRBJ2-7; D remains unclear. CDR3 length: 12 amino acids. V lost 10 bases, J lost 4 bases, and 14 bases lay in between. The germline CDR1 and CDR2 sequences are MNHEY and SVGEGT. CDR3 bases: TGTGCCACCGGCGGTATTTTATACGAGCAGTACTTC. Amino acid sequence: CATGGILYEQYF.

This clonotype was detected a few times. The rearrangement uses TRBV20-1 and TRBJ2-3, with 8 bases matching TRBD2. The V gene end was trimmed by 1 base and the J gene end by 2 bases; junction bases not matched to a gene: 5. CDR1 is DFQATT and CDR2 is SNEGSKA in the germline V gene (reference sequence). The CDR3 totals 15 residues. The CDR3 DNA follows: TGCAGTGCTAGAGCCGCTAGCGGGTTCACAGATACGCAGTATTTT. Encoded protein: CSARAASGFTDTQYF.

This clonotype turned up a few times. The chain is built from TRBV6-1 and TRBJ2-3, with TRBD2 identical over 10 bases. CDR3 length: 16 amino acids. With V trimmed by 6 bases and J by 1 base, 7 bases remained unmatched. The germline V gene encodes CDR1 MNHNS and CDR2 SASEGT. CDR3: CASRTLAGVRTDTQYF. The CDR3 DNA follows: TGTGCCAGCAGAACTCTAGCGGGGGTACGCACAGATACGCAGTATTTT.

This clonotype was observed many times. J is TRBJ1-2 and V is TRBV12-3 or TRBV12-4; TRBD1 might be the D (6 bases). With 8 bases removed from V and 8 bases from J, the gap between germline ends came to 18 bases. The CDR3 consists of 13 residues. CDR3 DNA sequence: TGTGCCAGCGGTCTTGGCAGGGGTGTAGGCTACACCTTC. It codes for CASGLGRGVGYTF.

CDR3 sequence reads: CASSLGVRGTDTQYF. The CDR3 DNA is TGTGCCAGCAGCTTGGGAGTCAGGGGCACAGATACGCAGTATTTT. The chain employs TRBV5-6 and TRBJ2-3; D is possibly TRBD1 (5 bases). The germline V gene has CDR1 SGHDT and CDR2 YYEEEE. V was trimmed by 0 bases and J by 1 base, leaving 9 bases between them. The CDR3 contains 15 residues.

This clonotype was picked up a small number of times. The chain has TRBV29-1 and TRBJ2-5; tentatively, D is TRBD2 (6 bases). CDR1 SQVTM and CDR2 ANQGSEA come from the germline V gene. The CDR3 is 11 amino acids. The V gene lost 4 bases and the J gene lost 7 bases, with 10 bases spanning the gap. The CDR3 here is CSVVRRGTQYF. CDR3 sequence (DNA): TGCAGCGTTGTAAGGAGGGGGACCCAGTACTTC.

The chain employs TRBV28 and TRBJ2-3, with D perhaps matching TRBD1 (6 bases). CDR3 length: 19 residues. The germline gives CDR1 MDHEN, CDR2 SYDVKM. Trimming cost V 10 bases and J 2 bases, with 31 bases left between them. The CDR3 DNA follows: TGTGCCACTGCCTCTCACGCGACCACCGACCAGGGGCTCACAGATACGCAGTATTTT. Translating it yields CATASHATTDQGLTDTQYF.

This clonotype is a singleton in its sample. The chain links TRBV12-1 to TRBJ2-3; TRBD1 was called by the table and not checked on the DNA. TRBV12-1 corresponds to a pseudogene. The CDR3 covers 17 residues. CDR3 nucleotides: TGTGCCAGCAGTCTGAAGATCGGGACAGGGAAGACAGATACGCAGTATTTT. It yields the protein CASSLKIGTGKTDTQYF.

This rearrangement joins TRBV27 to TRBJ2-1; 8 bases match TRBD2. CDR1 MNHEY and CDR2 SMNVEV come from the germline V gene (reference sequence). Germline trimming cut 7 bases from V and 6 bases from J; bases unmatched to any gene: 8. The CDR3 loop spans 14 amino acids. CDR3 bases: TGTGCCAGCATGGGACTAGGGTTCTTCAATGAGCAGTTCTTC. This codes for CASMGLGFFNEQFF.

The rearrangement joins TRBV14 to TRBJ2-1; D is unresolved. This CDR3 spans 16 amino acids. Trimming pared 1 base from V and 0 bases from J, leaving 10 bases between. Germline-derived CDR1 and CDR2 are SGHDN and FVKESK. CDR3 loop: CASSQVKGYSYNEQFF. The CDR3 region has the DNA TGTGCCAGCAGCCAAGTTAAGGGTTACTCCTACAATGAGCAGTTCTTC.

This clonotype was detected many times. The V and J genes are TRBV7-8 and TRBJ2-3; no definite D call. The V end was cut by 1 base, the J end by 0 bases, with 5 bases between. CDR1 and CDR2 from the germline V gene are SGHVS and FQNEAQ. The CDR3 covers 14 residues. The DNA for the CDR3 is TGTGCCAGCAGCTTAGGTCATAGCACAGATACGCAGTATTTT. The encoded protein is CASSLGHSTDTQYF.

The chain employs TRBV5-1 and TRBJ1-5; the D is unclear. The V gene lost 2 bases and the J gene lost 6 bases, with 12 bases spanning the gap. Germline assignment: CDR1 SGHRS and CDR2 YFSETQ. The CDR3 is made up of 14 amino acids. As DNA, the CDR3 is TGCGCCAGCAGCTTTGGTGGCGTTGGTCAGCCCCAGCATTTT. Protein: CASSFGGVGQPQHF.

This clonotype was seen more than once but under ten times. The chain links TRBV20-1 to TRBJ2-7; TRBD1 matches at 7 bases. The germline V gene encodes CDR1 DFQATT and CDR2 SNEGSKA (reference sequence). The CDR3 contains 16 residues. V gave up 0 bases and J gave up 0 bases; unmatched junction bases: 8. CDR3 coding DNA: TGCAGTGCTAGAGATCCGGGACAGCGTAACTCCTACGAGCAGTACTTC. The encoded protein is CSARDPGQRNSYEQYF.